Given below is one T cell receptor beta chain in context. Antigen: not known. These data come from a study of shared clonotypes between healthy human individuals. About the research overall: Researchers assigned three CD4 naive, three CD4 memory, two CD8 naive and one CD8 memory plate to each donor.

From CD4+ cells came CD45RA+ naive and CD45RA-negative memory subsets. Trimming cost V 5 bases and J 8 bases; bases outside gene matches: 7. The germline CDR1 and CDR2 sequences are LNHDA and SQIVND (reference sequence). The CDR3 extends over 14 amino acids. Profiled with immunoSEQ multiplex PCR; TCRdb holds only in-frame clones, not every one. The table has about 1,500,000 clones, roughly 96% seen once. Whole-study results and caveats: What limited the represented genetic and exposure-history diversity was the small number of donors.

Sequencing was carried out using naive CD4+ T cells sorted from blood. Subset noted: CD45RA+ positively selected. This TCR was sampled from a man aged 25 to 40 in good health. The genes are TRBV19 and TRBJ2-2; 8 positions agree with TRBD2. This CDR3 is CASSPAGVVGELFF. In nucleotides, the CDR3 is TGTGCCAGTAGTCCAGCGGGAGTCGTTGGGGAGCTGTTTTTT. The entire variable domain, with the rest obtained from reference TRBV19 and TRBJ2-2, is as follows: DGGITQSPKYLFRKEGQNVTLSCEQNLNHDAMYWYRQDPGQGLRLIYYSQIVNDFQKGDIAEGYSVSREKKESFPLTVTSAQKNPTAFYLCASSPAGVVGELFFGEGSRLTVL.